These 19 T cell receptor beta chains originate from one sample sequenced in a study of beta chain features in type 1 diabetes. Expressed TCRB transcripts were sequenced after all isolated RNA was converted to cDNA. Profiled with immunoSEQ multiplex PCR; TCRdb holds only in-frame clones, not every one. The sample lists roughly 290,000 clones, 7.5% to 9.5% seen once, with roughly 0.94% in the top ten. The source material was central memory CD4+ T cells from blood. These receptors all stem from a woman aged 18 to 35 in good health.

With respect to this clone: Other nucleotide sequences from this sample produce the same CDR3. This chain connects TRBV25-1 to TRBJ2-5, with 7 bases matching TRBD1. Per germline, CDR1 MGHDK and CDR2 SYGVNS. The CDR3 loop spans 13 amino acids. The ends lost 3 bases at V and 4 bases at J; junction bases unmatched: 2. The CDR3 region has the DNA TGTGCCAGCAGTGACCAGGGGGTAGAGACCCAGTACTTC. It translates to CASSDQGVETQYF.

This clone has more than one count but fewer than ten. The V call is TRBV27, the J call TRBJ2-7; weak D call: TRBD1 (5 bases). The V gene lost 5 bases and the J gene lost 5 bases, with 10 bases spanning the gap. This CDR3 has 12 residues. Per germline, CDR1 MNHEY and CDR2 SMNVEV (reference sequence). CDR3 in DNA: TGTGCCAGCAGTGCCTCGACAGACGAGCAGTACGTC. It is translated as CASSASTDEQYV.

This clone was picked up many times. This chain connects TRBV9 to TRBJ1-2; the D is unclear. CDR1 SGDLS and CDR2 YYNGEE come from the germline V gene. This CDR3 comprises 14 residues. The V end was cut by 0 bases, the J end by 6 bases, with 12 bases between. The CDR3 DNA reads as TGTGCCAGCAGCGTAGTGAACAGTCGACATGGCTACACCTTC. Its translation: CASSVVNSRHGYTF.

Points on this clone: This clone may be a read error of a much larger clone one base away. This sample also contains other DNA sequences that code for the same CDR3. V and J are TRBV7-3 and TRBJ1-2, with D tentatively TRBD1 (6 bases). Germline CDR1 reads SGHTA; CDR2 reads FQGTGA. V was shortened by 5 bases and J by 4 bases, with 11 bases between the two germline ends. The CDR3 is made up of 13 amino acids. DNA for the CDR3: TGTGCCAGCAGCCCGACAGGAGCCTATGGCTACACCTTC. It is translated as CASSPTGAYGYTF.

The chain joins TRBV5-1 to TRBJ2-1, with 8 bases fitting TRBD1. The CDR3 is 15 residues long. The germline gives CDR1 SGHRS, CDR2 YFSETQ. The trim removed 5 bases at V and 5 bases at J, leaving 9 bases unmatched. CDR3 nucleotide sequence: TGCGCCAGCAGTTCAAGACAGGGGCAAAACAATGAGCAGTTCTTC. Translation: CASSSRQGQNNEQFF.

This clone was recorded many times. The J gene is TRBJ2-6, the V gene TRBV11-2; a weak D match, TRBD1 (6 bases). There are 15 residues in the CDR3. The germline V gene has CDR1 SGHAT and CDR2 FQNNGV. V lost 4 bases to trimming and J lost 2 bases, with 9 bases between them. The CDR3 region has the DNA TGTGCCAGCAGCTCAGGGGTGGCTGGGGCCAACGTCCTGACTTTC. Amino acid sequence: CASSSGVAGANVLTF.

The chain uses TRBV7-2 and TRBJ2-7, with D possibly matching TRBD1 (6 bases). CDR3 length equals 13 residues. Germline CDR1 SGHTA, CDR2 FQGNSA. Trimming cost V 1 base and J 3 bases, with 7 bases left between them. CDR3 nucleotide sequence: TGTGCCAGCAGCTTAGGACAGGTCTACGAGCAGTACTTC. This encodes CASSLGQVYEQYF.

In this sample, this clone turned up a few times. The V and J genes are TRBV11-2 and TRBJ1-3, with D uncertain. Trimming cost V 2 bases and J 7 bases, with 3 bases left between them. There are 11 residues in the CDR3. Germline CDR1 SGHAT, CDR2 FQNNGV. The chain's CDR3 is CASSLINTIYF. DNA of the CDR3: TGTGCCAGCAGCTTAATCAACACCATATATTTT.

The V gene is TRBV5-6, the J gene TRBJ2-5; D assignment may be TRBD1 or TRBD2 (5 bases each). This CDR3 is built from 15 residues. V shed 0 bases and J shed 4 bases, with 13 bases lying between them. The germline V gene encodes CDR1 SGHDT and CDR2 YYEEEE. CDR3 bases: TGTGCCAGCAGCTTGGGAGGGTCTGGGGGAGAGACCCAGTACTTC. Translating gives CASSLGGSGGETQYF.

The table lists this clone with many counts. The chain couples TRBV11-2 to TRBJ2-3; D not certain. Germline loops: CDR1 SGHAT, CDR2 FQNNGV. This CDR3 is 12 amino acids long. Trimming shortened V by 0 bases and J by 9 bases, and 7 bases separated the two germline ends. The CDR3 is CASSLEALTQYF. CDR3 DNA sequence: TGTGCCAGCAGCTTAGAGGCGCTCACGCAGTATTTT.

This clone has more than one count but fewer than ten. The identical CDR3 is also encoded by other nucleotide sequences in the sample. This chain links TRBV7-9 with TRBJ2-3, with D unclear. In germline, CDR1 is SEHNR, CDR2 FQNEAQ (reference sequence). The CDR3 is made up of 12 amino acids. Trimming stripped 5 bases from V and 4 bases from J, with 7 bases between. The CDR3 protein is CASSLGADTQYF. As DNA, the CDR3 is TGTGCCAGCAGCCTTGGCGCAGATACGCAGTATTTT. Full variable domain (outside the CDR3, taken from reference TRBV7-9 and TRBJ2-3): DTGVSQNPRHKITKRGQNVTFRCDPISEHNRLYWYRQTLGQGPEFLTYFQNEAQLEKSRLLSDRFSAERPKGSFSTLEIQRTEQGDSAMYLCASSLGADTQYFGPGTRLTVL.

This clone was seen a handful of times. The V and J genes are TRBV5-6 and TRBJ1-5; weak D call: TRBD1 (6 bases). Germline lookup yields CDR1 SGHDT and CDR2 YYEEEE. There are 15 residues in the CDR3. Deletions cut 1 base from V and 4 bases from J, with 12 bases between. CDR3 DNA sequence: TGTGCCAGCAGCTTGACAGGGCACGGGAATCAGCCCCAGCATTTT. Encoded protein: CASSLTGHGNQPQHF. The full variable domain, in which reference TRBV5-6 and TRBJ1-5 provide the parts outside the CDR3, is DAGVTQSPTHLIKTRGQQVTLRCSPKSGHDTVSWYQQALGQGPQFIFQYYEEEERQRGNFPDRFSGHQFPNYSSELNVNALLLGDSALYLCASSLTGHGNQPQHFGDGTRLSIL.

The rearrangement joins TRBV7-9 to TRBJ2-3; no definite D call. V was cut by 5 bases and J by 5 bases, with 14 bases left in between. In germline, CDR1 is SEHNR, CDR2 FQNEAQ (reference sequence). The CDR3 is 14 residues long. The CDR3 protein is CASSPGISGDTQYF. The CDR3 DNA sequence: TGTGCCAGCAGCCCAGGAATCTCCGGAGATACGCAGTATTTT.

The chain uses TRBV7-8 and TRBJ1-1; D is uncertain. Trimming left V 0 bases short and J 3 bases short, with 8 bases between. CDR1 and CDR2 (germline): SGHVS, FQNEAQ. This CDR3 contains 14 residues. The CDR3 nucleotides read TGTGCCAGCAGCTTAGCGGCTTCGTACACTGAAGCTTTCTTT. Translating it yields CASSLAASYTEAFF.

This clone was recorded at least ten times. The sample contains more than one DNA sequence encoding this CDR3. CDR3 nucleotides: TGTGCCAGCAGCTTCTCCGGGGAAGAGACCCAGTACTTC. The encoded protein is CASSFSGEETQYF. The chain combines TRBV7-9 with TRBJ2-5; tentative D call: TRBD2 (5 bases). The CDR3 is made up of 13 amino acids. Looked up from germline, CDR1 is SEHNR and CDR2 is FQNEAQ (reference sequence). Trimming left V 3 bases short and J 3 bases short, with 8 bases between.

Only a few counts were recorded for this clone. The CDR3 nucleotides read TGTGCCAGCAGTTACTCGTCTGGCCTTAATGAAAAACTGTTTTTT. Amino acid sequence: CASSYSSGLNEKLFF. The chain has TRBV6-6 and TRBJ1-4; D gene unclear. Germline CDR1 is MNHNY and CDR2 is SVGAGI (reference sequence). Trimming stripped 0 bases from V and 4 bases from J, with 9 bases between. The CDR3 consists of 15 residues.

Written as DNA, the CDR3 is TGTGCCAGCAGTTTCCTTACAGATACGCAGTATTTT. Its protein product is CASSFLTDTQYF. The J gene is TRBJ2-3, the V gene TRBV25-1; D ambiguous. The V and J ends lost 5 bases and 3 bases respectively, with 6 bases between them. CDR3 length: 12 amino acids. The germline V gene has CDR1 MGHDK and CDR2 SYGVNS.

This clone has more than one count but fewer than ten. J is TRBJ1-5 and V is TRBV12-5, with TRBD1 matching 9 bases. Germline V gene sequence: CDR1 LGHNT, CDR2 FRNRAP. The CDR3 is 16 amino acids. The V gene end was trimmed by 5 bases and the J gene end by 1 base; junction bases not matched to a gene: 6. The chain's CDR3 is CASGPQQGASNQPQHF. The CDR3 nucleotides read TGTGCTAGTGGTCCTCAACAGGGGGCAAGCAATCAGCCCCAGCATTTT.

This clone was seen a few times. This chain joins TRBV23-1 and TRBJ1-5, with D perhaps matching TRBD1 (5 bases). TRBV23-1 counts as an open reading frame of uncertain function. This CDR3 has 16 residues. Trimming removed 2 bases from V and 0 bases from J, with 11 bases in between. CDR3 region: CASSQQGHYSNQPQHF. The CDR3 DNA follows: TGCGCCAGCAGTCAACAGGGCCATTATAGCAATCAGCCCCAGCATTTT.